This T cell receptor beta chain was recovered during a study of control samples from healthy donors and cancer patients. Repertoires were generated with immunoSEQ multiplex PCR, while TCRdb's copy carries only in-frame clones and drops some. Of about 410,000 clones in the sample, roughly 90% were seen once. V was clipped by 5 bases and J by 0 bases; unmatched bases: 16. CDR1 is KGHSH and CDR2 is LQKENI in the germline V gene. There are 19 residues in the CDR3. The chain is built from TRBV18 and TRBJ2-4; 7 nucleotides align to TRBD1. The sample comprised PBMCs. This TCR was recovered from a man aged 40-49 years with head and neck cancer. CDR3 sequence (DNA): TGTGCCAGCTCAACGAACAGGGGAATGGGGAGCCAAGCCAAAAACATTCAGTACTTC. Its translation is CASSTNRGMGSQAKNIQYF. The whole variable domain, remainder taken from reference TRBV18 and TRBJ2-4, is NAGVMQNPRHLVRRRGQEARLRCSPMKGHSHVYWYRQLPEEGLKFMVYLQKENIIDESGMPKERFSAEFPKEGPSILRIQQVVRGDSAAYFCASSTNRGMGSQAKNIQYFGAGTRLSVL.